This entry lists 10 T cell receptor beta chains sequenced from one sample in a study of PD-1 blockade in classical Hodgkin lymphoma. There was relapse after autologous stem cell transplantation in every patient, and there was variation in brentuximab vedotin exposure. Sequencing used immunoSEQ multiplex PCR; TCRdb keeps in-frame clones, though not all of them. This table holds some 40,000 clones, about 79% found once. Sequenced material: peripheral blood mononuclear cells (PBMCs), taken at baseline. The receptors were sampled from a human donor with classical Hodgkin lymphoma.

This clone showed up just once. The chain couples TRBV9 to TRBJ2-1, with 9 bases fitting TRBD1. CDR3 size: 15 residues. Germline-derived CDR1 and CDR2 are SGDLS and YYNGEE. V lost 4 bases and J lost 8; bases outside the gene matches: 10. CDR3 coding DNA: TGTGCCAGCAGCCTTTTTTCGACAGGGGGGGATGAGCAGTTCTTC. It translates to CASSLFSTGGDEQFF.

This clone was detected once. The chain is built from TRBV14 and TRBJ2-1; possibly TRBD2 for D (6 bases). The V gene lost 1 base and the J gene lost 4 bases, with 11 bases spanning the gap. There are 15 residues in the CDR3. Germline assignment: CDR1 SGHDN and CDR2 FVKESK. The DNA of the CDR3 is TGTGCCAGCAGCCAAGGAACTAGCTATTACAATGAGCAGTTCTTC. Encoded protein: CASSQGTSYYNEQFF.

The genes are TRBV15 and TRBJ2-5; D is unresolved. From germline, CDR1 is LNHNV and CDR2 YYDKDF (reference sequence). The germline V and J ends were trimmed by 0 bases and 2 bases, with 10 bases remaining between them. The CDR3 spans 15 residues. The CDR3, as DNA: TGTGCCACCAGCAGAGAGTCCCGCAGGCAAGAGACCCAGTACTTC. Protein: CATSRESRRQETQYF.

The CDR3 DNA is TGTGCCAGCAGCGTCTCTGGGACAGGGCCAAATGCTTTCTTT. Translating gives CASSVSGTGPNAFF. V gene TRBV7-9 combines with J gene TRBJ1-1, with 9 bases that match TRBD1. The V segment lost 5 bases and the J segment 11 bases; nucleotides outside the gene matches: 12. Germline-derived CDR1 and CDR2 are SEHNR and FQNEAQ (reference sequence). This CDR3 has 14 amino acids. The full variable domain, with the rest looked up from reference TRBV7-9 and TRBJ1-1, is DTGVSQNPRHKITKRGQNVTFRCDPISEHNRLYWYRQTLGQGPEFLTYFQNEAQLEKSRLLSDRFSAERPKGSFSTLEIQRTEQGDSAMYLCASSVSGTGPNAFFGQGTRLTVV.

This clone was seen only a few times. V usage is TRBV29-1 and J usage is TRBJ1-1, with unresolved D. Trimming pared 5 bases from V and 5 bases from J, leaving 12 bases between. The CDR3 has 12 residues. Germline-derived CDR1 and CDR2 are SQVTM and ANQGSEA. The CDR3 bases are TGCAGCGTTAAGACGAAGGGAACTGAAGCTTTCTTT. The encoded protein is CSVKTKGTEAFF.

The CDR3 here is CASSFYNTGVGYEQYF. In DNA form, the CDR3 reads TGTGCCAGCAGTTTTTACAACACAGGGGTAGGCTACGAGCAGTACTTC. The genes are TRBV27 and TRBJ2-7; TRBD1 agrees at 7 bases. Trimming at V came to 3 bases and at J to 3 bases, leaving 11 bases not matched to a gene. The CDR3 runs 16 residues. The V gene's germline CDR1 is MNHEY and CDR2 SMNVEV (reference sequence).

The chain employs TRBV19 and TRBJ1-5; D remains unclear. CDR3 length equals 15 residues. Trimming removed 3 bases from V and 0 bases from J, with 9 bases in between. CDR1 and CDR2 (germline): LNHDA, SQIVND (reference sequence). In nucleotides, the CDR3 is TGTGCCAGTAGTATGTCAGCTCGTAGCAATCAGCCCCAGCATTTT. Translation gives CASSMSARSNQPQHF.

This clone turned up a few times. This chain uses TRBV9 with TRBJ2-7, with unresolved D. Deletions cut 8 bases from V and 6 bases from J, with 33 bases between. CDR3 length equals 18 residues. CDR1 is SGDLS and CDR2 is YYNGEE in the germline V gene. The CDR3 DNA sequence: TGTGCCAGTGTATCCCGATCCATGAGACGGACCCGACCTTCCGAGCAGTACTTC. Protein product: CASVSRSMRRTRPSEQYF.

The V gene is TRBV30, the J gene TRBJ1-5; D not resolved. Germline lookup yields CDR1 GTSNPN and CDR2 SVGIG (reference sequence). This CDR3 region has 14 residues. Trimming stripped 5 bases from V and 7 bases from J, with 18 bases between. This chain's CDR3 is CAWGPDFDLQPQHF. The CDR3 coding sequence is TGTGCCTGGGGACCGGATTTTGATTTGCAGCCCCAGCATTTT.

This clone came up a few times. This chain links TRBV15 with TRBJ2-7; a possible D gene is TRBD1 (6 bases). The CDR3 runs to 12 residues. Trimming removed 5 bases from V and 6 bases from J, with 11 bases in between. Germline V gene data show CDR1 as LNHNV and CDR2 as YYDKDF (reference sequence). The CDR3 DNA reads TGTGCCACCAGCGTAACAGGGCGCGAGCAGTACTTC. Translated: CATSVTGREQYF. Combining the CDR3 with reference TRBV15 and TRBJ2-7 gives the whole variable domain DAMVIQNPRYQVTQFGKPVTLSCSQTLNHNVMYWYQQKSSQAPKLLFHYYDKDFNNEADTPDNFQSRRPNTSFCFLDIRSPGLGDTAMYLCATSVTGREQYFGPGTRLTVT.